Listed here are 17 T cell receptor beta chains from one sample, sequenced in a study of T cells after yellow fever vaccination. TCRdb reprocessed the 5' RACE reads with MiXCR, giving one entry per CDR3 protein. This sample has 500,000 to 550,000 distinct CDR3 sequences, with about a fifth found just once. The sequencing here drew on PBMCs, taken roughly 23 days after the first yellow fever vaccination. These receptors originate from a man between 18 and 29 years old who received the YFV17D yellow fever vaccine.

This clonotype has just a few counts. The chain has TRBV11-1 and TRBJ2-2; no firm D call. Trimming removed 1 base at V and 5 bases at J, with 5 bases between. Germline loops: CDR1 SGHAT, CDR2 FQDESV (reference sequence). The CDR3 is 13 residues long. CDR3 sequence: CASSLDWTGELFF. CDR3 nucleotides: TGTGCCAGCAGCTTAGATTGGACCGGGGAGCTGTTTTTT.

The chain recombines TRBV13 with TRBJ2-3; 11 positions agree with TRBD2. The CDR3 extends over 18 amino acids. The J segment lost 5 bases and the V segment lost 4 bases, leaving 14 bases of the junction unmatched. Per the germline V gene, CDR1 is PRHDT and CDR2 is FYEKMQ (reference sequence). CDR3: CASSSQTGLAENKDTQYF. CDR3 nucleotides: TGTGCCAGCAGCTCCCAAACGGGACTAGCGGAAAATAAAGATACGCAGTATTTT.

The rearrangement links TRBV29-1 to TRBJ2-7; 7 bases agree with TRBD2. With V trimmed by 0 bases and J by 2 bases, 10 bases remained unmatched. Germline CDR1 and CDR2: SQVTM and ANQGSEA. This CDR3 has 16 residues. The CDR3 DNA reads as TGCAGCGTTGAAGATGGGGTGAGCGGGGACCCCTACGAGCAGTACTTC. Protein: CSVEDGVSGDPYEQYF.

The rearrangement joins TRBV21-1 to TRBJ2-5; the table's D call, TRBD2, has no DNA check behind it. TRBV21-1 is flagged as a pseudogene. The CDR3 spans 20 residues. The DNA of the CDR3 is TGTGCCAGCAGCAAAGTTAGAGCGGGGGGTAGGCTTCCCTTTAAAGAGACCCAGTACTTC. Its protein product is CASSKVRAGGRLPFKETQYF.

The rearrangement links TRBV12-3 or TRBV12-4 to TRBJ1-6, with D possibly TRBD1 on 6 matching bases. The germline V and J ends were trimmed by 6 bases and 6 bases, with 15 bases remaining between them. The CDR3 loop spans 15 amino acids. The CDR3 is CASSKDRTINSPLHF. The CDR3 DNA follows: TGTGCCAGCAGCAAGGACAGAACCATTAATTCACCCCTCCACTTT.

Only a few counts were recorded for this clonotype. V usage is TRBV20-1 and J usage is TRBJ1-6; 8 bases are shared with TRBD1. This CDR3 is 14 amino acids long. V shed 3 bases, J shed 8 bases, and the junction held 6 bases outside the gene matches. Germline V gene sequence: CDR1 DFQATT, CDR2 SNEGSKA (reference sequence). The CDR3 DNA reads as TGCAGTGCTAGGCGCAGGGGGCTTGATTCACCCCTCCACTTT. Translated, it gives CSARRRGLDSPLHF.

This clonotype has at least ten counts. V usage is TRBV6-5 and J usage is TRBJ1-1; D unresolved. Trimming took off 10 bases at V and 3 bases at J, with 18 bases between the two ends. Germline-derived CDR1 and CDR2 are MNHEY and SVGAGI. The CDR3 totals 14 residues. CDR3 bases: TGTGCCACCGACTCCAAGGAGACCCACACTGAAGCTTTCTTT. Protein: CATDSKETHTEAFF.

This clonotype came up a few times. V and J are TRBV27 and TRBJ2-4; no reliable D call. Germline values: CDR1 MNHEY, CDR2 SMNVEV (reference sequence). The ends were cut back, 4 bases at V and 1 base at J, with 5 bases in the middle. The CDR3 has 13 residues. The CDR3 nucleotides read TGTGCCAGCAGTTGGGGTGCCAAAAACATTCAGTACTTC. The encoded protein is CASSWGAKNIQYF.

The chain carries TRBV7-9 and TRBJ2-5; D is unclear. The V end lost 4 bases, the J end lost 6 bases, and 9 bases lay between the germline ends. Germline loops: CDR1 SEHNR, CDR2 FQNEAQ (reference sequence). The CDR3 length is 12 residues. This chain's CDR3 is CASSSQGQTQYF. The CDR3 coding sequence is TGTGCCAGCAGCTCCCAAGGCCAGACCCAGTACTTC.

This clonotype was seen a few times. The rearrangement uses TRBV4-2 and TRBJ2-1; 7 nucleotides agree with TRBD1. CDR1 is LGHNA and CDR2 is YNFKEQ in the germline V gene. The V and J ends lost 6 bases and 4 bases, in that order; junction bases with no gene match: 21. There are 19 residues in the CDR3. DNA for the CDR3: TGTGCCAGCAGTAAACTCCGGGACAGCCGGAAAATCAATTACAATGAGCAGTTCTTC. Protein sequence: CASSKLRDSRKINYNEQFF.

The V gene is TRBV7-2, the J gene TRBJ1-1; D gene uncertain. V dropped 4 bases and J dropped 0 bases, with 12 bases sitting between them. This CDR3 has 15 residues. CDR1 is SGHTA and CDR2 is FQGNSA in the germline V gene. The CDR3 loop is CASSSDIGVNTEAFF. The CDR3 DNA reads as TGTGCCAGCAGCTCAGACATCGGGGTGAACACTGAAGCTTTCTTT.

This clonotype turned up a few times. The CDR3 loop is CASSFGGKGGYTF. CDR3 DNA sequence: TGTGCCAGCAGTTTTGGGGGAAAAGGTGGCTACACCTTC. V and J are TRBV12-3 or TRBV12-4 and TRBJ1-2, with TRBD1 as a possible D gene (5 bases). Trimming removed 3 bases at V and 7 bases at J, with 12 bases between. The length of the CDR3 is 13 residues.

This clonotype was observed a few times. The chain carries TRBV4-3 and TRBJ2-1; no clear D. The CDR3 runs 13 residues. Between the trimmed V and J ends, which lost 0 bases and 6 bases, there was a span of 6 bases. Germline V CDR1 and CDR2: LGHNA, YSLEER. CDR3: CASSQDTRNEQFF. In DNA form, the CDR3 reads TGCGCCAGCAGCCAAGATACCCGCAATGAGCAGTTCTTC.

This clonotype was observed a few times. V gene TRBV12-3 or TRBV12-4 combines with J gene TRBJ1-3, with D unclear. V gave up 7 bases and J gave up 0 bases, with 16 bases separating them. CDR3 length: 16 amino acids. The CDR3 DNA follows: TGTGCCAGCACTCCCCTCGACCCATACTCTGGAAACACCATATATTTT. Its translation is CASTPLDPYSGNTIYF.

This clonotype has just a few counts. J is TRBJ2-1 and V is TRBV13, with TRBD2 matching 8 bases. The CDR3 runs 15 residues. V lost 0 bases, J lost 7 bases, and 5 bases stayed unmatched. Germline V CDR1 and CDR2: PRHDT, FYEKMQ (reference sequence). As DNA, the CDR3 is TGTGCCAGCAGCTTAGGGGGCGGGGGGACGAATGAGCAGTTCTTC. Translation gives CASSLGGGGTNEQFF.

The J gene is TRBJ2-3, the V gene TRBV7-2; possibly TRBD1 or TRBD2 for D (5 bases each). Per the germline V gene, CDR1 is SGHTA and CDR2 is FQGNSA. Trimming left V 4 bases short and J 1 base short, with 12 bases between. There are 15 residues in the CDR3. CDR3 sequence: CASSWTGTGTDTQYF. CDR3 sequence (DNA): TGTGCCAGCAGCTGGACCGGGACGGGCACAGATACGCAGTATTTT.

The sample holds one count of this clonotype. This rearrangement joins TRBV7-3 to TRBJ1-1, with TRBD1 as a possible D gene (5 bases). Trimming cost V 3 bases and J 6 bases, with 11 bases left between them. This CDR3 has 13 residues. CDR1 and CDR2 from the germline V gene are SGHTA and FQGTGA. The CDR3 loop reads CASSFRASAEAFF. For the CDR3, the DNA is TGTGCCAGCAGCTTCAGGGCTAGTGCTGAAGCTTTCTTT.